This T cell receptor beta chain comes out of a study of blood T cell repertoires in COVID-19. Study overall: Samples representing acute and convalescent COVID-19 were sourced from the United States, Italy and Spain. Sources were T cells, B-cell-depleted T cells, or PBMCs; the material itself was cDNA or gDNA.

In the authors' workflow: Nucleated cell number was recorded as an estimate derived from reference gene primer amplification. Profiling relied on immunoSEQ multiplex PCR, and the TCRdb table lists in-frame clones only, not all of them. The V and J calls and clone size were taken over from that table, and D and trimming were inferred from the DNA. The sample lists roughly 350,000 clones; around 87% were seen once. Trimming cost V 6 bases and J 5 bases; bases outside gene matches: 6. The CDR3 length is 15 residues. Germline loops: CDR1 SNHLY, CDR2 FYNNEI. This TCR was recovered from a woman in her 30s with COVID-19, enrolled during active disease. The sequenced sample consisted of peripheral blood. The chain employs TRBV2 and TRBJ2-2, with TRBD2 matching 10 bases. The CDR3 DNA is TGTGCCAGCAGGCCAAATAGCGGGGGGACCGGGGAGCTGTTTTTT. Translating gives CASRPNSGGTGELFF. The full variable domain, completed using reference TRBV2 and TRBJ2-2, is EPEVTQTPSHQVTQMGQEVILRCVPISNHLYFYWYRQILGQKVEFLVSFYNNEISEKSEIFDDQFSVERPDGSNFTLKIRSTKLEDSAMYFCASRPNSGGTGELFFGEGSRLTVL.